The 20 T cell receptor beta chains below come from one sample, sequenced in a study of blood T cells in healthy people across ages. Then a second PCR, running roughly 7 to 12 cycles, was carried out with a sample-barcoded 5' primer and a J-beta primer mix. Each CDR3 protein is one row after TCRdb ran MiXCR on the 5' RACE reads. The sample lists about 1,400,000 distinct CDR3 sequences, approximately 38% occurring once. Sequencing was done on a sample of blood. Receptors were obtained from a woman aged 18-29 years in good health.

In the case of this clonotype: A much more abundant neighbour one base away suggests this may be a read error. The V and J genes are TRBV5-1 and TRBJ1-1; 7 nucleotides line up with TRBD1. The CDR3 runs 15 residues. The V gene's germline CDR1 is SGHRS and CDR2 YFSETQ. CDR3 residues: CAISSTGDRYTEAFF. CDR3 nucleotide sequence: TGCGCCATCAGCTCTACAGGGGATAGATACACTGAAGCTTTCTTT.

This clonotype was detected ten times or more. The chain is built from TRBV10-1 and TRBJ2-2; no reliable D call. The V and J ends lost 0 bases and 5 bases respectively, with 7 bases between them. The CDR3 length is 14 residues. The germline V gene has CDR1 WNHNN and CDR2 SYGVQD (reference sequence). CDR3 sequence: CASSESSVTGELFF. CDR3 nucleotides: TGCGCCAGCAGTGAGTCCTCGGTTACCGGGGAGCTGTTTTTT.

The rearrangement joins TRBV20-1 to TRBJ2-3, with a tentative D call TRBD1 (5 bases). Germline V lookup: CDR1 DFQATT, CDR2 SNEGSKA (reference sequence). The CDR3 contains 16 residues. V was shortened by 3 bases and J by 3 bases, with 19 bases between the two germline ends. The chain's CDR3 is CSASPLLGVRTDTQYF. The CDR3, as DNA: TGCAGTGCTAGCCCCCTCCTAGGGGTGCGGACAGATACGCAGTATTTT.

The chain joins TRBV20-1 to TRBJ2-7; 8 nucleotides agree with TRBD1. Trimming at V came to 3 bases and at J to 3 bases, leaving 16 bases not matched to a gene. This CDR3 has 17 amino acids. CDR1 is DFQATT, CDR2 SNEGSKA, per germline (reference sequence). This CDR3 is CSASSGTGFALRYEQYF. CDR3 nucleotide sequence: TGCAGTGCTAGTTCCGGGACAGGTTTCGCTCTACGCTACGAGCAGTACTTC.

The chain combines TRBV28 with TRBJ1-1; the D gene is possibly TRBD1 (5 bases). The germline CDR1 and CDR2 sequences are MDHEN and SYDVKM. V lost 5 bases and J lost 0, with 13 bases in between. The CDR3 consists of 15 residues. DNA for the CDR3: TGTGCCAGCAGTAGTTTGGGGGGTATGAACACTGAAGCTTTCTTT. Encoded protein: CASSSLGGMNTEAFF.

The gene calls are TRBV6-1 and TRBJ2-7; D unresolved. The V and J ends lost 5 bases and 3 bases respectively, with 5 bases between them. CDR1 MNHNS and CDR2 SASEGT come from the germline V gene. CDR3 length: 11 residues. The CDR3 is CASSIYYEQYF. Written as DNA, the CDR3 is TGTGCCAGCAGTATTTACTACGAGCAGTACTTC.

This chain connects TRBV20-1 to TRBJ2-7, with D unclear. The CDR3 has 13 residues. V lost 6 bases to trimming and J lost 2 bases, with 14 bases between them. Germline V gene data show CDR1 as DFQATT and CDR2 as SNEGSKA (reference sequence). The CDR3 sequence: CSASGQRTYEQYF. The CDR3 region has the DNA TGCAGTGCCTCTGGCCAGCGAACCTACGAGCAGTACTTC.

CDR3 sequence: CASSELGPANTGELFF. CDR3 DNA: TGTGCCAGCAGTGAGTTGGGGCCCGCGAACACCGGGGAGCTGTTTTTT. J is TRBJ2-2 and V is TRBV2; D might be TRBD1 (5 bases). V dropped 3 bases and J dropped 0 bases, with 11 bases sitting between them. The germline V gene encodes CDR1 SNHLY and CDR2 FYNNEI. This CDR3 comprises 16 residues.

This clonotype was seen just once. The junction departs from germline at one end; a sequencing error may be responsible. V usage is TRBV24-1 and J usage is TRBJ2-1; TRBD2 might be the D (6 bases). Germline CDR1 and CDR2: KGHDR and SFDVKD. This CDR3 spans 14 amino acids. DNA for the CDR3: TGTGCCGCCAGTGACGGCGGGATCTACAATGAGCAGTTCTTC. It codes for CAASDGGIYNEQFF.

V usage is TRBV27 and J usage is TRBJ2-6; no clear D. The V gene's germline CDR1 is MNHEY and CDR2 SMNVEV (reference sequence). The CDR3 totals 15 residues. V lost 5 bases to trimming and J lost 4 bases, with 12 bases between them. The CDR3 region is CASSPAVAGANVLTF. DNA for the CDR3: TGTGCCAGCAGTCCTGCAGTCGCCGGGGCCAACGTCCTGACTTTC.

The chain recombines TRBV28 with TRBJ1-4; the D gene is possibly TRBD1 (6 bases). Trimming cost V 3 bases and J 8 bases, with 10 bases left between them. The CDR3 is made up of 13 amino acids. Germline assignment: CDR1 MDHEN and CDR2 SYDVKM. The DNA of the CDR3 is TGTGCCAGCAGTTTCCCAGGGGCCGAAAAACTGTTTTTT. Translation: CASSFPGAEKLFF.

V is TRBV10-3 and J is TRBJ2-1, with D hard to call. Germline V gene lookup returns CDR1 ENHRY and CDR2 SYGVKD. The CDR3 extends over 15 amino acids. V was cut by 3 bases and J by 0 bases, with 9 bases left in between. The CDR3 coding sequence is TGTGCCATCAGTGAAGCAGCAAGCTCCTACAATGAGCAGTTCTTC. It translates to CAISEAASSYNEQFF.

V gene TRBV2 combines with J gene TRBJ2-5; 9 bases are a match to TRBD2. The CDR3 contains 16 residues. Germline values: CDR1 SNHLY, CDR2 FYNNEI. V lost 3 bases to trimming and J lost 0 bases; unmatched junction nucleotides: 5. The CDR3, as DNA: TGTGCCAGCAGTGAGGCTAGCGGGGAGTACCAAGAGACCCAGTACTTC. Protein: CASSEASGEYQETQYF.

As DNA, the CDR3 is TGTGCCAGCAGCCGACTAGCGCAGACCTACAATGAGCAGTTCTTC. It codes for CASSRLAQTYNEQFF. The chain links TRBV7-2 to TRBJ2-1, with 8 bases matching TRBD2. The V gene's germline CDR1 is SGHTA and CDR2 FQGNSA. The CDR3 runs 15 residues. The J segment lost 2 bases and the V segment lost 5 bases, leaving 5 bases of the junction unmatched.

This clonotype was counted at least ten times. The chain couples TRBV29-1 to TRBJ2-3; 7 nucleotides line up with TRBD2. Germline V gene lookup returns CDR1 SQVTM and CDR2 ANQGSEA. CDR3 length: 13 amino acids. The V segment lost 4 bases and the J segment 2 bases; nucleotides outside the gene matches: 3. The chain's CDR3 is CSVAGTTTDTQYF. In nucleotides, the CDR3 is TGCAGCGTTGCCGGGACTACCACAGATACGCAGTATTTT.

The genes are TRBV5-5 and TRBJ2-7; no firm D call. This CDR3 region has 16 residues. Germline-derived CDR1 and CDR2 are SGHKS and YYEKEE (reference sequence). Trimming cost V 5 bases and J 4 bases, with 22 bases left between them. The CDR3 DNA is TGTGCCAGCAGTTACACTCAAGCAGGTCTCCTATACGAGCAGTACTTC. Its translation is CASSYTQAGLLYEQYF.

Concerning this clonotype: A far larger clone is only one base removed, so a read error is likely. The chain uses TRBV12-3 or TRBV12-4 and TRBJ1-4; D remains unclear. CDR3 length: 11 residues. This chain's CDR3 is CAGSLGEKLFF. The CDR3 DNA reads TGTGCCGGCAGTTTGGGTGAAAAACTGTTTTTT.

The chain recombines TRBV19 with TRBJ2-1; 15 nucleotides agree with TRBD2. CDR1 is LNHDA and CDR2 is SQIVND in the germline V gene (reference sequence). The CDR3 has 16 residues. Germline trimming cut 5 bases from V and 3 bases from J; bases unmatched to any gene: 2. The CDR3 is CASSRTSGRVYNEQFF. The CDR3 DNA sequence: TGTGCCAGTAGTCGGACTAGCGGGAGGGTCTACAATGAGCAGTTCTTC.

The chain carries TRBV20-1 and TRBJ2-2; 9 bases agree with TRBD2. CDR1 is DFQATT, CDR2 SNEGSKA, per germline (reference sequence). This CDR3 is 14 amino acids long. J was trimmed by 5 bases and V by 4 bases; bases with no gene match: 5. The CDR3 loop is CSATAGGKTGELFF. CDR3 bases: TGCAGTGCTACAGCGGGGGGCAAGACCGGGGAGCTGTTTTTT.

This chain joins TRBV5-1 and TRBJ2-1; no clear D gene. The CDR3 is made up of 13 amino acids. The germline V gene encodes CDR1 SGHRS and CDR2 YFSETQ. V was trimmed by 1 base and J by 5 bases, leaving 7 bases between them. The DNA for the CDR3 is TGCGCCAGCAGCTTGCCTGGAAACAATGAGCAGTTCTTC. Encoded protein: CASSLPGNNEQFF.